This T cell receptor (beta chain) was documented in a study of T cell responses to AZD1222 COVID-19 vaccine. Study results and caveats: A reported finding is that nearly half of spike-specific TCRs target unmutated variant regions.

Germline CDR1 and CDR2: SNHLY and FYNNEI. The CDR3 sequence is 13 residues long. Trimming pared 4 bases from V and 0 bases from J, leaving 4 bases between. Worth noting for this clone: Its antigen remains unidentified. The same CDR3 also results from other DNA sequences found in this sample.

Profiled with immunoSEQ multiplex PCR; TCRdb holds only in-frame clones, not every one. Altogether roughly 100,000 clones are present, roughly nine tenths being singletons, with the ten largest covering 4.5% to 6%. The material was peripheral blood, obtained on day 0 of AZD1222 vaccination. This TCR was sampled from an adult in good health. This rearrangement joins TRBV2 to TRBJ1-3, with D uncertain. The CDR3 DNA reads TGTGCCAGCAGTGGTAGCTCTGGAAACACCATATATTTT. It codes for CASSGSSGNTIYF.